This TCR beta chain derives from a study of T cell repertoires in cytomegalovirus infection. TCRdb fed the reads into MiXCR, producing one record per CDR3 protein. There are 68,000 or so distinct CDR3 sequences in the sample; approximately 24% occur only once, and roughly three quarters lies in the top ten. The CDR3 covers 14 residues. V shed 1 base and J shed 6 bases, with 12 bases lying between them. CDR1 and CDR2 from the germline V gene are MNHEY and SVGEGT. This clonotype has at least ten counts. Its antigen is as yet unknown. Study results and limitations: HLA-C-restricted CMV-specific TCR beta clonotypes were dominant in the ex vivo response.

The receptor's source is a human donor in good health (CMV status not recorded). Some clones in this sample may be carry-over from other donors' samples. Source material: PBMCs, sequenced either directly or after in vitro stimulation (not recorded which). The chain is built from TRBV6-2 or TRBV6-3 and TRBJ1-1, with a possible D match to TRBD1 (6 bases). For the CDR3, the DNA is TGTGCCAGCAGTTACTTCAGGGGTTCCGCTGAAGCTTTCTTT. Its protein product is CASSYFRGSAEAFF.